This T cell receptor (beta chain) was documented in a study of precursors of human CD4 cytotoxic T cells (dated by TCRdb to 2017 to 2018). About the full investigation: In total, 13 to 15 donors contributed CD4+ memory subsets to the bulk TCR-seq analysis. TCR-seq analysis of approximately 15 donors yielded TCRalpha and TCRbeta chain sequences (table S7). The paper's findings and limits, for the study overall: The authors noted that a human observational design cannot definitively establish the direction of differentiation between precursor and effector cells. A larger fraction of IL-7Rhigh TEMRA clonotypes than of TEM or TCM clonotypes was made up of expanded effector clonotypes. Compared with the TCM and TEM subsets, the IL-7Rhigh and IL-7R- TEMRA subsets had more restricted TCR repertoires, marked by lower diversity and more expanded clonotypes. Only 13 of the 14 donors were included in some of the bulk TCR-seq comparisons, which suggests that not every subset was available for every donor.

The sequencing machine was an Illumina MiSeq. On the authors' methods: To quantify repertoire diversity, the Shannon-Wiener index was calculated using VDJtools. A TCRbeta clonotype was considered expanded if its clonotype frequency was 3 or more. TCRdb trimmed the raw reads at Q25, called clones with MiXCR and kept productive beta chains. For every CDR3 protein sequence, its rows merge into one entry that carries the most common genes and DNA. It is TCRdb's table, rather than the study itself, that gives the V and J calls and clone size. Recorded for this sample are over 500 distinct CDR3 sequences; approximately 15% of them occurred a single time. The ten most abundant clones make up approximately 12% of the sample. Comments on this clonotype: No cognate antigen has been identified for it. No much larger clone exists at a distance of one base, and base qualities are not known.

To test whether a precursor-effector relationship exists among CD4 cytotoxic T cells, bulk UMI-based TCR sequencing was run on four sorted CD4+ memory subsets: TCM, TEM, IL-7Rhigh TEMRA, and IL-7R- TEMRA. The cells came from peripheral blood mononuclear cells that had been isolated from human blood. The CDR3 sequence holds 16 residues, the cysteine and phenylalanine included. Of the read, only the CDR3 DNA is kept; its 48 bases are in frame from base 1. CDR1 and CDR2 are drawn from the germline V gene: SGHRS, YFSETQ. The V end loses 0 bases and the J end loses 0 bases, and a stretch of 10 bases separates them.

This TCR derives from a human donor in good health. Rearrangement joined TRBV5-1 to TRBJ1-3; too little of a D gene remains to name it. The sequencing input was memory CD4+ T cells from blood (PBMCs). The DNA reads TGCGCCAGCAGCTTGGTACCGGCAAGCTCTGGAAACACCATATATTTT. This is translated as CASSLVPASSGNTIYF.